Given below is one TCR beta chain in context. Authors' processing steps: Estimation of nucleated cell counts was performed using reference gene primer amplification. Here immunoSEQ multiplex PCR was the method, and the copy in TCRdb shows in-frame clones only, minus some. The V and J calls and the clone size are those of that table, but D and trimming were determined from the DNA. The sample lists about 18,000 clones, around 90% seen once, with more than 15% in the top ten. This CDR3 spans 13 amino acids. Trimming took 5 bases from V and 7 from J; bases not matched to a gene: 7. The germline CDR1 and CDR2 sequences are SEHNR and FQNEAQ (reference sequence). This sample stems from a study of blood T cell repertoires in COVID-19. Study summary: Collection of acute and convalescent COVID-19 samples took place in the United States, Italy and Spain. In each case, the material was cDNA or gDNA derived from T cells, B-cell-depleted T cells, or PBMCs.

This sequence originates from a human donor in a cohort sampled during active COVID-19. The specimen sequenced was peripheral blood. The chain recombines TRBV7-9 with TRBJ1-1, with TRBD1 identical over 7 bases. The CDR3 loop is CASSPFDRDEAFF. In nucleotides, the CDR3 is TGTGCCAGCAGCCCCTTCGACAGGGATGAAGCTTTCTTT.